This is a list of T cell receptor beta chains from one sample in a study of cytomegalovirus exposure and HLA in healthy donors. The method was immunoSEQ multiplex PCR; TCRdb's version includes in-frame clones alone and lacks a portion of them. The table shows 180,000 or so clones, with under 90% occurring only once. The sequenced sample consisted of PBMCs. Source of these receptors: a male donor in good health and CMV-seronegative. Each CDR3 is given with its conserved first and last residue. A D gene is named only where the DNA matches it firmly. Size values are once, few and many counts, or a class for expanded clones, and some rows have none.

CDR3: CASSASGAPTDTQYF
DNA: TGCGCCAGCAGCGCAAGCGGGGCTCCCACAGATACGCAGTATTTT
size: .
D: TRBD2
J: TRBJ2-3
V: TRBV5-1

CDR3: CASSLEGFQPQHF
DNA: TGCGCCAGCAGCTTGGAGGGGTTCCAGCCCCAGCATTTT
size: .
D: .
J: TRBJ1-5
V: TRBV5-1

CDR3: CAIRAGTGGVEQYF
DNA: TGTGCCATCAGGGCCGGGACAGGGGGCGTCGAGCAGTACTTC
size: .
D: TRBD1
J: TRBJ2-7
V: TRBV10-3

CDR3: CASSATGLAFYEQYF
DNA: TGTGCCAGCAGCGCCACGGGACTAGCTTTCTACGAGCAGTACTTC
size: once
D: TRBD2
J: TRBJ2-7
V: TRBV7-2

CDR3: CASSEQGALLNTGELFF
DNA: TGTGCCAGCAGTGAGCAGGGGGCGCTCCTTAACACCGGGGAGCTGTTTTTT
size: .
D: TRBD1
J: TRBJ2-2
V: TRBV2

CDR3: CASSNSGTGYGYTF
DNA: TGCGCCAGCAGCAACTCCGGGACAGGTTATGGCTACACCTTC
size: .
D: TRBD1
J: TRBJ1-2
V: TRBV5-1

CDR3: CASSASGQFPGFEKLFF
DNA: TGTGCCAGCAGCGCCTCGGGACAGTTCCCCGGTTTTGAAAAACTGTTTTTT
size: once
D: TRBD1
J: TRBJ1-4
V: TRBV9

CDR3: CASSSLLSGGYEQYF
DNA: TGTGCCAGCAGCTCCCTATTGTCAGGTGGCTACGAGCAGTACTTC
size: .
D: .
J: TRBJ2-7
V: TRBV7-9

CDR3: CASSLYTDTQYF
DNA: TGTGCCAGCAGCTTATACACAGATACGCAGTATTTT
size: .
D: .
J: TRBJ2-3
V: TRBV6-6

CDR3: CAIRDRPSGEETQYF
DNA: TGTGCCATCAGAGACAGGCCCAGCGGGGAGGAGACCCAGTACTTC
size: .
D: .
J: TRBJ2-5
V: TRBV10-3

CDR3: CASSLAQGQNRYGYTF
DNA: TGCGCCAGCAGCTTGGCCCAGGGACAGAACCGTTATGGCTACACCTTC
size: .
D: TRBD1
J: TRBJ1-2
V: TRBV5-1

CDR3: CASSLPQGRGEKLFF
DNA: TGCGCCAGCAGCTTGCCCCAGGGGAGAGGTGAAAAACTGTTTTTT
size: once
D: .
J: TRBJ1-4
V: TRBV5-1

CDR3: CASSVGGQGARHEQYF
DNA: TGTGCCAGCAGCGTAGGGGGACAGGGGGCCCGGCACGAGCAGTACTTC
size: .
D: TRBD1
J: TRBJ2-7
V: TRBV9

CDR3: CASSVGTGQGVYEQYF
DNA: TGTGCCAGCAGCGTTGGAACGGGACAGGGGGTGTATGAGCAGTACTTC
size: few
D: TRBD1
J: TRBJ2-7
V: TRBV9

CDR3: CASSYYLPTGTQYF
DNA: TGTGCCAGCAGTTACTACCTCCCAACGGGGACCCAGTACTTC
size: .
D: .
J: TRBJ2-5
V: TRBV6-5

CDR3: CSVDNRGQGEAFF
DNA: TGCAGCGTTGACAATAGGGGGCAGGGTGAAGCTTTCTTT
size: .
D: TRBD1
J: TRBJ1-1
V: TRBV29-1

CDR3: CASSKGDGTTYVQYF
DNA: TGTGCCAGTAGTAAGGGGGATGGGACTACCTACGTGCAGTACTTC
size: .
D: .
J: TRBJ2-7
V: TRBV19

CDR3: CASSLAGTGVYEQYF
DNA: TGTGCCAGCAGCTTAGCCGGGACAGGTGTCTACGAGCAGTACTTC
size: .
D: TRBD1
J: TRBJ2-7
V: TRBV7-2

CDR3: CASSSRGTGNTIYF
DNA: TGTGCCAGCAGTTCGCGGGGGACTGGAAACACCATATATTTT
size: .
D: .
J: TRBJ1-3
V: TRBV27

CDR3: CASFGALKGGNTEAFF
DNA: TGTGCCAGCTTCGGGGCCCTCAAAGGGGGGAACACTGAAGCTTTCTTT
size: once
D: .
J: TRBJ1-1
V: TRBV7-9

CDR3: CAINLVGGAEGYTF
DNA: TGTGCCATCAATTTAGTAGGGGGGGCGGAAGGCTACACCTTC
size: few
D: .
J: TRBJ1-2
V: TRBV10-3

CDR3: CASSYGTGNTGELFF
DNA: TGTGCCAGTAGCTATGGGACAGGGAACACCGGGGAGCTGTTTTTT
size: .
D: TRBD1
J: TRBJ2-2
V: TRBV19

CDR3: CASSKRDRSYEQYF
DNA: TGTGCCAGCAGTAAAAGGGACAGATCCTACGAGCAGTACTTC
size: .
D: TRBD1
J: TRBJ2-7
V: TRBV6-5

CDR3: CASSARDAGRVEQYF
DNA: TGTGCCAGCAGCGCGAGGGATGCGGGCCGTGTCGAGCAGTACTTC
size: .
D: .
J: TRBJ2-7
V: TRBV7-2

CDR3: CATSSPQLAGSHNEQFF
DNA: TGTGCCACCAGCAGTCCACAACTAGCGGGAAGCCACAATGAGCAGTTCTTC
size: .
D: TRBD2
J: TRBJ2-1
V: TRBV15

CDR3: CAITQGDSPLHF
DNA: TGTGCCATCACCCAGGGGGACTCACCCCTCCACTTT
size: few
D: TRBD1
J: TRBJ1-6
V: TRBV10-3

CDR3: CATSRDRGNLNTEAFF
DNA: TGTGCCACCAGCAGAGATCGTGGCAACCTCAACACTGAAGCTTTCTTT
size: .
D: .
J: TRBJ1-1
V: TRBV15

CDR3: CASSLNNEQFF
DNA: TGTGCCAGCAGCCTAAACAATGAGCAGTTCTTC
size: once
D: .
J: TRBJ2-1
V: TRBV9

CDR3: CASSKGDGIRRGLNQPQHF
DNA: TGTGCCAGCAGCAAAGGGGACGGAATCCGGCGGGGGCTTAATCAGCCCCAGCATTTT
size: .
D: .
J: TRBJ1-5
V: TRBV21-1

CDR3: CASSVALLLAGGSYEQYF
DNA: TGTGCCAGCAGCGTCGCACTCTTACTAGCGGGAGGGTCCTACGAGCAGTACTTC
size: .
D: TRBD2
J: TRBJ2-7
V: TRBV7-2

CDR3: CASSPGGMAYGYTF
DNA: TGCGCCAGCAGTCCAGGGGGGATGGCCTATGGCTACACCTTC
size: once
D: TRBD1
J: TRBJ1-2
V: TRBV10-1

CDR3: CASSQDQGSKLFF
DNA: TGTGCCAGCAGCCAAGATCAGGGGTCCAAACTGTTTTTT
size: .
D: .
J: TRBJ1-4
V: TRBV14

CDR3: CASSLGGQYEQYF
DNA: TGTGCCAGCAGCCTTGGGGGCCAGTACGAGCAGTACTTC
size: .
D: .
J: TRBJ2-7
V: TRBV5-4

CDR3: CASSLKVSQPQHF
DNA: TGTGCCAGCAGCTTAAAAGTTAGTCAGCCCCAGCATTTT
size: .
D: .
J: TRBJ1-5
V: TRBV7-8

CDR3: CASSLSSSYEQYF
DNA: TGTGCCAGCAGCTTATCTTCTTCCTACGAGCAGTACTTC
size: .
D: .
J: TRBJ2-7
V: TRBV7-6

CDR3: CSSSPRTVGYTF
DNA: TGTTCCAGCAGCCCCCGGACAGTTGGCTACACCTTC
size: .
D: .
J: TRBJ1-2
V: TRBV7-9

CDR3: CASSVDRGLSSTDTQYF
DNA: TGTGCCAGCAGCGTAGATAGGGGGCTCTCCAGCACAGATACGCAGTATTTT
size: .
D: TRBD1
J: TRBJ2-3
V: TRBV9

CDR3: CASSLRTSGSYNEQFF
DNA: TGTGCCAGTAGTCTTCGGACTAGCGGGAGTTATAATGAGCAGTTCTTC
size: few
D: TRBD2
J: TRBJ2-1
V: TRBV19

CDR3: CASSQGTSGGTETQYF
DNA: TGTGCCAGCAGCCAAGGGACTAGCGGGGGAACGGAGACCCAGTACTTC
size: once
D: TRBD2
J: TRBJ2-5
V: TRBV4-2

CDR3: CASSLSTGLNQPQHF
DNA: TGTGCCAGCAGTTTATCGACAGGGTTAAATCAGCCCCAGCATTTT
size: .
D: TRBD1
J: TRBJ1-5
V: TRBV27

CDR3: CASSSSGSSYEQYF
DNA: TGTGCCAGCAGCAGCAGCGGGTCGTCCTACGAGCAGTACTTC
size: .
D: .
J: TRBJ2-7
V: TRBV9

CDR3: CASSLSGYQETQYF
DNA: TGTGCCAGCAGTTTATCGGGTTACCAAGAGACCCAGTACTTC
size: .
D: .
J: TRBJ2-5
V: TRBV28

CDR3: CASSLEGRLQETQYF
DNA: TGTGCCAGCAGCTTAGAAGGGAGACTCCAAGAGACCCAGTACTTC
size: .
D: .
J: TRBJ2-5
V: TRBV7-7

CDR3: CAIRDTNQPQHF
DNA: TGTGCCATCCGGGATACCAATCAGCCCCAGCATTTT
size: .
D: .
J: TRBJ1-5
V: TRBV10-3

CDR3: CSAQGQLRAFF
DNA: TGCAGTGCTCAAGGACAGCTTAGAGCTTTCTTT
size: .
D: .
J: TRBJ1-1
V: TRBV20-1

CDR3: CASSWAGGNYEQYF
DNA: TGTGCCAGCAGCTGGGCGGGGGGTAACTACGAGCAGTACTTC
size: .
D: TRBD2
J: TRBJ2-7
V: TRBV7-3

CDR3: CASSRAGTYQETQYF
DNA: TGTGCCAGCTCAAGGGCGGGGACGTACCAAGAGACCCAGTACTTC
size: once
D: .
J: TRBJ2-5
V: TRBV18

CDR3: CASTFIRGSEKLFF
DNA: TGTGCCAGCACTTTTATCAGGGGGAGTGAAAAACTGTTTTTT
size: once
D: TRBD1
J: TRBJ1-4
V: TRBV6-5

CDR3: CASSRAGGTNEKLFF
DNA: TGTGCCAGCAGCCGAGCGGGGGGGACTAATGAAAAACTGTTTTTT
size: .
D: .
J: TRBJ1-4
V: TRBV7-8

CDR3: CASSVGGPGQPQHF
DNA: TGTGCCAGCAGCGTAGGGGGGCCTGGGCAGCCCCAGCATTTT
size: .
D: .
J: TRBJ1-5
V: TRBV9

CDR3: CASSQFRGRNGYTF
DNA: TGTGCCAGCAGCCAATTTCGGGGTCGCAATGGCTACACCTTC
size: .
D: .
J: TRBJ1-2
V: TRBV14

CDR3: CASSVAGGGGYEQYF
DNA: TGTGCCAGCAGCGTAGCCGGAGGGGGCGGCTACGAGCAGTACTTC
size: .
D: .
J: TRBJ2-7
V: TRBV9

CDR3: CASDSGYNEQFF
DNA: TGTGCCAGCGATAGCGGCTACAATGAGCAGTTCTTC
size: few
D: .
J: TRBJ2-1
V: TRBV11-3